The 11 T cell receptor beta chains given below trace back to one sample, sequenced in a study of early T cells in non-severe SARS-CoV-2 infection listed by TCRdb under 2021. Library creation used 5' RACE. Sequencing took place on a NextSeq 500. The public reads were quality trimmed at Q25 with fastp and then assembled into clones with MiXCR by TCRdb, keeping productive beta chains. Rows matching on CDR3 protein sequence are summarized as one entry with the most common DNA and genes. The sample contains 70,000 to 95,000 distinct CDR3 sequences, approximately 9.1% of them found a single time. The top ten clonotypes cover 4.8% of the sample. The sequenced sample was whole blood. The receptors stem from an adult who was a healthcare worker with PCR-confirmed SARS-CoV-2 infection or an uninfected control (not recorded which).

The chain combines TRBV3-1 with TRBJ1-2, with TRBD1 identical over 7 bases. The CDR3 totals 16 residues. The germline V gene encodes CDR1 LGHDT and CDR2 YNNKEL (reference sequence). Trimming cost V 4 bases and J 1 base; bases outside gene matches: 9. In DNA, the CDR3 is TGTGCCAGCAGCCGATGGACAGGTAGTTATAACTATGGCTACACCTTC. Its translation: CASSRWTGSYNYGYTF.

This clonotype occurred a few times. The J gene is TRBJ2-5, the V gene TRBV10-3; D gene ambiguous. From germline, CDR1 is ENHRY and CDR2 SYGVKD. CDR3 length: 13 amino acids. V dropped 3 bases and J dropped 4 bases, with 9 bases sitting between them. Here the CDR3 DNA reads TGTGCCATCAGTGACGGGTACACAGAGACCCAGTACTTC. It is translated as CAISDGYTETQYF.

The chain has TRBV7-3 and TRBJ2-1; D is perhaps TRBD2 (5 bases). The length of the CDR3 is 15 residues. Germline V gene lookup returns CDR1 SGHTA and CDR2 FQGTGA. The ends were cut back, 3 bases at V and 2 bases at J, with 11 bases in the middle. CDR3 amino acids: CASSLDGNPYNEQFF. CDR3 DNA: TGTGCCAGCAGCTTGGACGGGAACCCCTACAATGAGCAGTTCTTC.

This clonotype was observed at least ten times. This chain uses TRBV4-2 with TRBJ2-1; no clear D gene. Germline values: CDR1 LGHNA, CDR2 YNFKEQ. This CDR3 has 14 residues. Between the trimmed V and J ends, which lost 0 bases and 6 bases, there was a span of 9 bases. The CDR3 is CASSQDPVGNEQFF. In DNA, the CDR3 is TGTGCCAGCAGCCAAGACCCGGTAGGCAATGAGCAGTTCTTC.

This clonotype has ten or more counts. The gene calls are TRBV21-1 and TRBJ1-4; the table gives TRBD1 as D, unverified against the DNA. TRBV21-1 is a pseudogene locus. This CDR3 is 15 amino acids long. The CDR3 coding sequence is TGTGCCAGCAGCAAAGAAGTCCAGGGGAGTGAAAAACTGTTTTTT. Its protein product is CASSKEVQGSEKLFF.

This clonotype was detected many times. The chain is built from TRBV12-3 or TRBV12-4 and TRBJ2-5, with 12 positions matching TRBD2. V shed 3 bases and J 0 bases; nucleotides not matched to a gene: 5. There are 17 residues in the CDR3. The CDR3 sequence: CASSFYRLAGDQETQYF. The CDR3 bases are TGTGCCAGCAGTTTTTATCGACTAGCGGGAGACCAAGAGACCCAGTACTTC.

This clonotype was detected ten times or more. CDR3 sequence: CASSSVRGPYEQYF. In nucleotides, the CDR3 is TGTGCCAGCAGCTCGGTCAGGGGGCCTTACGAGCAGTACTTC. The genes are TRBV5-5 and TRBJ2-7; 8 bases fit TRBD1. The CDR3 totals 14 residues. Germline-derived CDR1 and CDR2 are SGHKS and YYEKEE (reference sequence). After removal of 3 bases from V and 4 bases from J, the junction contained 6 bases not matched to a gene.

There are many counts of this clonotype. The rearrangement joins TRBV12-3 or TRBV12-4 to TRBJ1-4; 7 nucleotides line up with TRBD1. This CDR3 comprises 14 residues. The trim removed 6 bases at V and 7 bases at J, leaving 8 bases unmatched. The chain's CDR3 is CASSLRQGVEKLFF. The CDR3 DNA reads TGTGCCAGCAGCCTTCGACAGGGTGTTGAAAAACTGTTTTTT.

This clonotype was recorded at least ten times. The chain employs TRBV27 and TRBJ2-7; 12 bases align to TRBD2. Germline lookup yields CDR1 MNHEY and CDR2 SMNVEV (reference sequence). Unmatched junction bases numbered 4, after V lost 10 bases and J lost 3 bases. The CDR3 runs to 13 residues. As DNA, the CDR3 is TGTGCCACGAGGACTAGCGGGAACTACGAGCAGTACTTC. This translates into CATRTSGNYEQYF.

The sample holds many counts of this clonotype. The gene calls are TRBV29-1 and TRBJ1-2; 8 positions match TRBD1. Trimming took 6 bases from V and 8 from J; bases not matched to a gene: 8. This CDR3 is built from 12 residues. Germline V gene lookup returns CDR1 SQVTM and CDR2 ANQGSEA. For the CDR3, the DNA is TGCAGCGTGTCCGAGACAGGGGAAGGCTACACCTTC. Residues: CSVSETGEGYTF. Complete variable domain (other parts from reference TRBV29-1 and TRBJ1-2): SAVISQKPSRDICQRGTSLTIQCQVDSQVTMMFWYRQQPGQSLTLIATANQGSEATYESGFVIDKFPISRPNLTFSTLTVSNMSPEDSSIYLCSVSETGEGYTFGSGTRLTVV.

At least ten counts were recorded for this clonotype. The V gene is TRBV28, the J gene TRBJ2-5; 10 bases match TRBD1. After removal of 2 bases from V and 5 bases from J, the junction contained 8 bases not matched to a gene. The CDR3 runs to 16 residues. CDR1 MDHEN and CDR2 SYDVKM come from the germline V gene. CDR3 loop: CASSLRDRGLEETQYF. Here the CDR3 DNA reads TGTGCCAGCAGTTTAAGGGACAGGGGACTTGAGGAGACCCAGTACTTC.